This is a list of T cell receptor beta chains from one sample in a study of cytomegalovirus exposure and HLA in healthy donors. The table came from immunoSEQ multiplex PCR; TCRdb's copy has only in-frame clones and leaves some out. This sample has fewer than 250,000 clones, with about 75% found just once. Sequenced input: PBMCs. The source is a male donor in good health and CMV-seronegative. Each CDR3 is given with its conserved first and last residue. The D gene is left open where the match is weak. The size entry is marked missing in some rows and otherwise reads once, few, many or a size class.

cdr3_nt: TGTGCCAGCAGCCTCGGGACAGGCCTAGCCAAAAACATTCAGTACTTC; cdr3_aa: CASSLGTGLAKNIQYF; j_call: TRBJ2-4; d_call: TRBD1; clone_size: once; cdr3_length: 16; v_call: TRBV7-8
cdr3_nt: TGTGCCAGCAGCTTAATCGGGCGGCTCTCGGGGTCCTACGAGCAGTACTTC; cdr3_aa: CASSLIGRLSGSYEQYF; j_call: TRBJ2-7; d_call: NA; clone_size: NA; cdr3_length: 17; v_call: TRBV7-9
cdr3_nt: TGTGCCATCAGGGGGGGGGAAGGCACCGGGGAGCTGTTTTTT; cdr3_aa: CAIRGGEGTGELFF; j_call: TRBJ2-2; d_call: TRBD2; clone_size: NA; cdr3_length: 14; v_call: TRBV10-3
cdr3_nt: TGTGCCAGCAGCTTAGACGGGACAGATGTTACTGAAGCTTTCTTT; cdr3_aa: CASSLDGTDVTEAFF; j_call: TRBJ1-1; d_call: TRBD1; clone_size: NA; cdr3_length: 15; v_call: TRBV7-3
cdr3_nt: TGTGCCAGCAGTTTAGACGGGAGCCGGGAGCAGTACTTC; cdr3_aa: CASSLDGSREQYF; j_call: TRBJ2-7; d_call: NA; clone_size: NA; cdr3_length: 13; v_call: TRBV27
cdr3_nt: TGTGCCAGCAGTTATCAGGGGATGGTAGAAGAGCAGTACTTC; cdr3_aa: CASSYQGMVEEQYF; j_call: TRBJ2-7; d_call: NA; clone_size: once; cdr3_length: 14; v_call: TRBV6-6
cdr3_nt: TGTGCCAGTATCCCGACAGCAGTAGGGAATGAGCAGTTCTTC; cdr3_aa: CASIPTAVGNEQFF; j_call: TRBJ2-1; d_call: NA; clone_size: NA; cdr3_length: 14; v_call: TRBV19
cdr3_nt: TGTGCCAGCAGTTACTCGGCGGGTGGGAACACTGAAGCTTTCTTT; cdr3_aa: CASSYSAGGNTEAFF; j_call: TRBJ1-1; d_call: NA; clone_size: few; cdr3_length: 15; v_call: TRBV6-6
cdr3_nt: TGCGCCAGCAGCCAAGATGGGACAGGGGCGAAGACCCAGTACTTC; cdr3_aa: CASSQDGTGAKTQYF; j_call: TRBJ2-5; d_call: TRBD1; clone_size: NA; cdr3_length: 15; v_call: TRBV4-3
cdr3_nt: TGTGCCAGCAGCTTAGGCCTAGCGGGGTCGGAGACCCAGTACTTC; cdr3_aa: CASSLGLAGSETQYF; j_call: TRBJ2-5; d_call: TRBD2; clone_size: NA; cdr3_length: 15; v_call: TRBV11-3
cdr3_nt: TGTGCCAGCAGCGTTCTGATGGGCGGGAGTAACAATGAGCAGTTCTTC; cdr3_aa: CASSVLMGGSNNEQFF; j_call: TRBJ2-1; d_call: TRBD2; clone_size: NA; cdr3_length: 16; v_call: TRBV9
cdr3_nt: TGTGCCAGCAGCGCCCAACAGGGGGAGACTGAAGCTTTCTTT; cdr3_aa: CASSAQQGETEAFF; j_call: TRBJ1-1; d_call: TRBD1; clone_size: NA; cdr3_length: 14; v_call: TRBV9
cdr3_nt: TGTGCCAGCAGCGCGTGGGACAGGGGGAACACTGAAGCTTTCTTT; cdr3_aa: CASSAWDRGNTEAFF; j_call: TRBJ1-1; d_call: TRBD1; clone_size: NA; cdr3_length: 15; v_call: TRBV9
cdr3_nt: TGTGCCAGCAGCTTCATATTGCGTGAGCAGTTCTTC; cdr3_aa: CASSFILREQFF; j_call: TRBJ2-1; d_call: NA; clone_size: NA; cdr3_length: 12; v_call: TRBV7-2
cdr3_nt: TGTGCCAGCTCACCACCGAACGTGACCCGAGGGTACGAGCAGTACTTC; cdr3_aa: CASSPPNVTRGYEQYF; j_call: TRBJ2-7; d_call: NA; clone_size: NA; cdr3_length: 16; v_call: TRBV18
cdr3_nt: TGTGCCAGTTTTTTCAAGCAGGGGGCGGCATACGAGCAGTACTTC; cdr3_aa: CASFFKQGAAYEQYF; j_call: TRBJ2-7; d_call: TRBD1; clone_size: NA; cdr3_length: 15; v_call: TRBV14
cdr3_nt: TGTGCCAGCAGCCAAGACAGGGTACTAAGCAATCAGCCCCAGCATTTT; cdr3_aa: CASSQDRVLSNQPQHF; j_call: TRBJ1-5; d_call: NA; clone_size: once; cdr3_length: 16; v_call: TRBV4-2
cdr3_nt: TGTGTCAGAAGCCCGTCCGTAGGACAGCCGGGATACGAGCAGTACTTC; cdr3_aa: CVRSPSVGQPGYEQYF; j_call: TRBJ2-7; d_call: NA; clone_size: NA; cdr3_length: 16; v_call: TRBV7-5
cdr3_nt: TGCGCCAGCAGCCATTGGGACCTGACGGGGGGAAGCACAGATACGCAGTATTTT; cdr3_aa: CASSHWDLTGGSTDTQYF; j_call: TRBJ2-3; d_call: TRBD2; clone_size: once; cdr3_length: 18; v_call: TRBV4-1
cdr3_nt: TGTGCCAGCAGTTTGGGGACAGGGACCACTGAAGCTTTCTTT; cdr3_aa: CASSLGTGTTEAFF; j_call: TRBJ1-1; d_call: TRBD1; clone_size: NA; cdr3_length: 14; v_call: TRBV28
cdr3_nt: TGTGCCAGCAGTGAATCGCGGAGTGGCTACACCTTC; cdr3_aa: CASSESRSGYTF; j_call: TRBJ1-2; d_call: NA; clone_size: few; cdr3_length: 12; v_call: TRBV25-1
cdr3_nt: TGTGCCAGCACCTACACAGGGTCAGACACTGAAGCTTTCTTT; cdr3_aa: CASTYTGSDTEAFF; j_call: TRBJ1-1; d_call: NA; clone_size: NA; cdr3_length: 14; v_call: TRBV7-9
cdr3_nt: TGTGCCAGCTCACCACCGCGAGGGCAGCTCAACACCGGGGAGCTGTTTTTT; cdr3_aa: CASSPPRGQLNTGELFF; j_call: TRBJ2-2; d_call: NA; clone_size: NA; cdr3_length: 17; v_call: TRBV18
cdr3_nt: TGTGCCAGCAGCAGAGGTTGGTCGGCAGATACGCAGTATTTT; cdr3_aa: CASSRGWSADTQYF; j_call: TRBJ2-3; d_call: NA; clone_size: NA; cdr3_length: 14; v_call: TRBV9
cdr3_nt: TGTGCCAGCAGGGACAACTACGAGCAGTACTTC; cdr3_aa: CASRDNYEQYF; j_call: TRBJ2-7; d_call: NA; clone_size: NA; cdr3_length: 11; v_call: TRBV25-1
cdr3_nt: TGTGCCAGCAGCTTAGGGCGGGCCCTGGGCACAGATACGCAGTATTTT; cdr3_aa: CASSLGRALGTDTQYF; j_call: TRBJ2-3; d_call: NA; clone_size: NA; cdr3_length: 16; v_call: TRBV7-2
cdr3_nt: TGCGCCAGCAGCACTCGAAGCCTAAGCTCTGGGGCCAACGTCCTGACTTTC; cdr3_aa: CASSTRSLSSGANVLTF; j_call: TRBJ2-6; d_call: NA; clone_size: NA; cdr3_length: 17; v_call: TRBV5-1
cdr3_nt: TGTGCCAGCAACCTCCGGACTAGCGGGAGCTATGAGCAGTTCTTC; cdr3_aa: CASNLRTSGSYEQFF; j_call: TRBJ2-1; d_call: TRBD2; clone_size: NA; cdr3_length: 15; v_call: TRBV28
cdr3_nt: TGTGCCTGGAGTAAGAGGGAGGCAGATACGCAGTATTTT; cdr3_aa: CAWSKREADTQYF; j_call: TRBJ2-3; d_call: NA; clone_size: NA; cdr3_length: 13; v_call: TRBV30
cdr3_nt: TGTGCCAGCAGCTTAGGGTTTGGGACAGGGGGCGATGTGAACTATGGCTACACCTTC; cdr3_aa: CASSLGFGTGGDVNYGYTF; j_call: TRBJ1-2; d_call: TRBD1; clone_size: NA; cdr3_length: 19; v_call: TRBV7-2
cdr3_nt: TGTGCCAGCAGCCCCCTGCTGGGCGGGATGGTAGATACGCAGTATTTT; cdr3_aa: CASSPLLGGMVDTQYF; j_call: TRBJ2-3; d_call: NA; clone_size: NA; cdr3_length: 16; v_call: TRBV27
cdr3_nt: TGTGCCAGCAGCCAGGGACAGGGAGTTTCCTACGAGCAGTACTTC; cdr3_aa: CASSQGQGVSYEQYF; j_call: TRBJ2-7; d_call: TRBD1; clone_size: NA; cdr3_length: 15; v_call: TRBV4-2
cdr3_nt: TGTGCCAGCAGCTTAGGCTATCTAGCCAAAAACATTCAGTACTTC; cdr3_aa: CASSLGYLAKNIQYF; j_call: TRBJ2-4; d_call: NA; clone_size: NA; cdr3_length: 15; v_call: TRBV11-2
cdr3_nt: TGTGCCAGCAGCCGGACAGGGGACTACGAGCAGTACTTC; cdr3_aa: CASSRTGDYEQYF; j_call: TRBJ2-7; d_call: TRBD1; clone_size: NA; cdr3_length: 13; v_call: TRBV5-5
cdr3_nt: TGCGCCAGCAGCTTGGCCCTAGGGGCAGCCCCTAACTACATGAACACTGAAGCTTTCTTT; cdr3_aa: CASSLALGAAPNYMNTEAFF; j_call: TRBJ1-1; d_call: NA; clone_size: NA; cdr3_length: 20; v_call: TRBV5-1
cdr3_nt: TGCGCCAACTCATGGGGACTCCGATTCAATCAGCCCCAGCATTTT; cdr3_aa: CANSWGLRFNQPQHF; j_call: TRBJ1-5; d_call: NA; clone_size: NA; cdr3_length: 15; v_call: TRBV5-1
cdr3_nt: TGTGCCAGCAGCGGAGCGGGGGGGCCCTACAATGAGCAGTTCTTC; cdr3_aa: CASSGAGGPYNEQFF; j_call: TRBJ2-1; d_call: TRBD2; clone_size: NA; cdr3_length: 15; v_call: TRBV9
cdr3_nt: TGCGCCAGCAGACAGGGGTTAGGCACAGATACGCAGTATTTT; cdr3_aa: CASRQGLGTDTQYF; j_call: TRBJ2-3; d_call: TRBD1; clone_size: NA; cdr3_length: 14; v_call: TRBV5-1
cdr3_nt: TGTGCCAGTAGTGAACTAGCGGGAGGGCCGTTCGAGCAGTACTTC; cdr3_aa: CASSELAGGPFEQYF; j_call: TRBJ2-7; d_call: TRBD2; clone_size: few; cdr3_length: 15; v_call: TRBV19
cdr3_nt: TGCGCCAGCAGCTTGGCCAGACAGGGTTACAGTGAGCAGTTCTTC; cdr3_aa: CASSLARQGYSEQFF; j_call: TRBJ2-1; d_call: TRBD1; clone_size: NA; cdr3_length: 15; v_call: TRBV5-1
cdr3_nt: TGCAGCGTTCACCCGGGACAGGGAGGAGATACGCAGTATTTT; cdr3_aa: CSVHPGQGGDTQYF; j_call: TRBJ2-3; d_call: TRBD1; clone_size: NA; cdr3_length: 14; v_call: TRBV29-1
cdr3_nt: TGTGCCAGCAGCGACTACAGGACAGGCGGTGAGACCCAGTACTTC; cdr3_aa: CASSDYRTGGETQYF; j_call: TRBJ2-5; d_call: TRBD1; clone_size: NA; cdr3_length: 15; v_call: TRBV9
cdr3_nt: TGTGCCAGCAGCTTGGGGGGTCAGCCCCAGCATTTT; cdr3_aa: CASSLGGQPQHF; j_call: TRBJ1-5; d_call: NA; clone_size: NA; cdr3_length: 12; v_call: TRBV7-9
cdr3_nt: TGTGCCAGCAGTGCCGGACTAGCGGGACCCTACGAGCAGTACTTC; cdr3_aa: CASSAGLAGPYEQYF; j_call: TRBJ2-7; d_call: TRBD2; clone_size: NA; cdr3_length: 15; v_call: TRBV2
cdr3_nt: TGCAGCGTTGAAGTTAGCGGGAGGATAGCATACGAGCAGTACTTC; cdr3_aa: CSVEVSGRIAYEQYF; j_call: TRBJ2-7; d_call: TRBD2; clone_size: NA; cdr3_length: 15; v_call: TRBV29-1
cdr3_nt: TGCAGCGTTGAGATGGTAGCGGGAGGCCCGGAGACCCAGTACTTC; cdr3_aa: CSVEMVAGGPETQYF; j_call: TRBJ2-5; d_call: TRBD2; clone_size: NA; cdr3_length: 15; v_call: TRBV29-1
cdr3_nt: TGCGCCAGCCGTAAATACTACGCTTTCTTT; cdr3_aa: CASRKYYAFF; j_call: TRBJ1-1; d_call: NA; clone_size: NA; cdr3_length: 10; v_call: TRBV10-1
cdr3_nt: TGCGCCAGCAGCTGGAGTGGGACAGGGTCCACCGGGGAGCTGTTTTTT; cdr3_aa: CASSWSGTGSTGELFF; j_call: TRBJ2-2; d_call: TRBD1; clone_size: NA; cdr3_length: 16; v_call: TRBV5-1
cdr3_nt: TGCGCCAGCAGCTTTATAGCGGGAGGAGACAATGAGCAGTTCTTC; cdr3_aa: CASSFIAGGDNEQFF; j_call: TRBJ2-1; d_call: TRBD2; clone_size: NA; cdr3_length: 15; v_call: TRBV5-1
cdr3_nt: TGTGCCAGCAGTCCCCAGGGGGCGTTGGGCACAGATACGCAGTATTTT; cdr3_aa: CASSPQGALGTDTQYF; j_call: TRBJ2-3; d_call: TRBD1; clone_size: NA; cdr3_length: 16; v_call: TRBV28
cdr3_nt: TGTGCCAGCAGCCAGGGCTTCAGGGTCGTAGCCAAAAACATTCAGTACTTC; cdr3_aa: CASSQGFRVVAKNIQYF; j_call: TRBJ2-4; d_call: NA; clone_size: NA; cdr3_length: 17; v_call: TRBV13
cdr3_nt: TGTGCCAGCAGTGAAGCCCCCGGACTAGCGGGAAGAGGTGAGCAGTTCTTC; cdr3_aa: CASSEAPGLAGRGEQFF; j_call: TRBJ2-1; d_call: TRBD2; clone_size: NA; cdr3_length: 17; v_call: TRBV2
cdr3_nt: TGTGCCAGCAGCTTCCCTGACAGGGGCTACGAGCAGTACTTC; cdr3_aa: CASSFPDRGYEQYF; j_call: TRBJ2-7; d_call: TRBD1; clone_size: NA; cdr3_length: 14; v_call: TRBV7-9